The 18 T cell receptor beta chains in this list originate from one sample, sequenced in a study of long-term antiretroviral therapy in people with HIV. The assay, immunoSEQ v3.0, was run at survey level. Clones were read by immunoSEQ multiplex PCR, and TCRdb kept only the in-frame ones, dropping some. Found here are around 30,000 clones, about 85% of them singletons; the top ten hold approximately 12%. Sequenced here: unsorted PBMCs, sampled 1.1 years after starting antiretroviral therapy. These receptors were taken from a man younger than 30 with HIV.

In nucleotides, the CDR3 is TGTGCCAGCAGTGAAAGGGAGGGGAGCGCTGAAGCTTTCTTT. Amino acid sequence: CASSEREGSAEAFF. The chain is built from TRBV6-1 and TRBJ1-1; the D gene is possibly TRBD1 (5 bases). V lost 2 bases and J lost 6, with 13 bases in between. This CDR3 spans 14 amino acids. Germline lookup yields CDR1 MNHNS and CDR2 SASEGT.

CDR3 region: CASSLMQGGYGYTF. CDR3 coding DNA: TGTGCCAGCAGCTTAATGCAGGGTGGCTATGGCTACACCTTC. The chain recombines TRBV7-9 with TRBJ1-2, with TRBD1 as a possible D gene (5 bases). Germline CDR1 is SEHNR and CDR2 is FQNEAQ (reference sequence). The CDR3 totals 14 residues. The V end was cut by 2 bases, the J end by 4 bases, with 11 bases between.

This chain connects TRBV7-9 to TRBJ2-1, with TRBD2 matching over 7 bases. The CDR3 consists of 12 residues. CDR1 SEHNR and CDR2 FQNEAQ come from the germline V gene (reference sequence). Germline trimming cut 6 bases from V and 8 bases from J; bases unmatched to any gene: 4. CDR3 region: CASSLGLDEQFF. The CDR3 coding sequence is TGTGCCAGCAGTCTCGGACTAGATGAGCAGTTCTTC.

This chain uses TRBV6-1 with TRBJ2-1; D call uncertain. This CDR3 spans 19 amino acids. The ends were cut back, 2 bases at V and 0 bases at J, with 20 bases in the middle. The germline V gene encodes CDR1 MNHNS and CDR2 SASEGT. The CDR3 is CASSEWAIRTFSSYNEQFF. The CDR3 DNA follows: TGTGCCAGCAGTGAATGGGCGATCCGCACCTTTAGCTCCTACAATGAGCAGTTCTTC.

V usage is TRBV6-5 and J usage is TRBJ1-1; D is possibly TRBD1 (5 bases). The CDR3 has 12 residues. Germline-derived CDR1 and CDR2 are MNHEY and SVGAGI. Trimming took 6 bases from V and 5 from J, leaving 10 bases between them. The CDR3 sequence is CASSRDKTEAFF. CDR3 DNA sequence: TGTGCCAGCAGCAGGGATAAAACTGAAGCTTTCTTT.

The gene calls are TRBV19 and TRBJ2-2; D remains unclear. The CDR3 length is 15 residues. Germline CDR1 is LNHDA and CDR2 is SQIVND (reference sequence). Trimming took off 6 bases at V and 5 bases at J, with 16 bases between the two ends. DNA of the CDR3: TGTGCCAGTAGGGAACGGGCCGTGAGTACCGGGGAGCTGTTTTTT. It is translated as CASRERAVSTGELFF.

The rearrangement uses TRBV5-1 and TRBJ2-5; 9 bases align to TRBD2. The CDR3 loop spans 16 amino acids. Germline V gene sequence: CDR1 SGHRS, CDR2 YFSETQ. Losses at the gene ends were 4 bases for V and 3 bases for J; bases not matched to a gene: 10. The CDR3 sequence: CASSTVAGALEETQYF. CDR3 coding DNA: TGCGCCAGCAGCACGGTAGCGGGGGCACTAGAAGAGACCCAGTACTTC.

For this clone: The junction shows a germline mismatch at one end, possibly a read error. The chain has TRBV9 and TRBJ2-4; weak D call: TRBD2 (5 bases). The length of the CDR3 is 14 residues. In germline, CDR1 is SGDLS, CDR2 YYNGEE. The CDR3 region is CASSVGGAENIQYF. CDR3 coding DNA: TGTGCCAGCAGCGTAGGGGGAGCCGAAAACATTCAGTACTTC.

The chain employs TRBV14 and TRBJ2-1; D ambiguous. Trimming shortened V by 1 base and J by 4 bases, and 8 bases separated the two germline ends. The CDR3 is 14 residues long. CDR1 and CDR2 from the germline V gene are SGHDN and FVKESK. The CDR3 DNA reads as TGTGCCAGCAGCCAAGGGAACTTTTACAATGAGCAGTTCTTC. Its protein product is CASSQGNFYNEQFF.

The chain uses TRBV7-8 and TRBJ1-2, with D unresolved. V was trimmed by 5 bases and J by 7 bases, leaving 20 bases between them. Germline V CDR1 and CDR2: SGHVS, FQNEAQ. The CDR3 is made up of 15 amino acids. CDR3 amino acids: CASSAISGPIVGYTF. CDR3 DNA sequence: TGTGCCAGCAGCGCCATTAGTGGACCTATAGTTGGCTACACCTTC.

The chain links TRBV13 to TRBJ1-1, with D unresolved. The CDR3 contains 14 residues. V shed 1 base and J shed 0 bases, with 6 bases lying between them. Germline CDR1 PRHDT, CDR2 FYEKMQ (reference sequence). The CDR3 DNA reads as TGTGCCAGCAGCTTAGAGGGCTTGAACACTGAAGCTTTCTTT. Translation: CASSLEGLNTEAFF.

The chain carries TRBV28 and TRBJ2-7, with TRBD2 matching 7 bases. Germline values: CDR1 MDHEN, CDR2 SYDVKM. This CDR3 is built from 14 residues. Trimming at V came to 5 bases and at J to 7 bases, leaving 11 bases not matched to a gene. The CDR3: CASSLPSGPREQYF. In DNA, the CDR3 is TGTGCCAGCAGTCTACCTAGCGGCCCTAGAGAGCAGTACTTC.

This chain links TRBV5-1 with TRBJ2-2; the D is unclear. CDR1 is SGHRS, CDR2 YFSETQ, per germline. The V end was cut by 2 bases, the J end by 4 bases, with 6 bases between. The CDR3 is 13 residues long. The CDR3, as DNA: TGCGCCAGCAGCTTTCACAGCACCGGGGAGCTGTTTTTT. This encodes CASSFHSTGELFF.

V gene TRBV9 combines with J gene TRBJ2-7, with 9 nucleotides matching TRBD1. The germline V gene has CDR1 SGDLS and CDR2 YYNGEE. The CDR3 totals 15 residues. V gave up 3 bases and J gave up 2 bases; unmatched junction bases: 6. CDR3 DNA: TGTGCCAGCAGCGCGGGGACAGGGCCGACCTACGAGCAGTACTTC. Its protein is CASSAGTGPTYEQYF. Full variable domain (outside the CDR3, taken from reference TRBV9 and TRBJ2-7): DSGVTQTPKHLITATGQRVTLRCSPRSGDLSVYWYQQSLDQGLQFLIQYYNGEERAKGNILERFSAQQFPDLHSELNLSSLELGDSALYFCASSAGTGPTYEQYFGPGTRLTVT.

The chain recombines TRBV5-6 with TRBJ2-5, with 12 bases matching TRBD1. The germline gives CDR1 SGHDT, CDR2 YYEEEE. The CDR3 loop spans 15 amino acids. Unmatched junction bases numbered 5, after V lost 4 bases and J lost 4 bases. The CDR3 spells CASSLGTGGGETQYF. The CDR3 DNA reads TGTGCCAGCAGCCTGGGGACAGGGGGCGGAGAGACCCAGTACTTC.

This chain joins TRBV7-2 and TRBJ2-7; D call uncertain. CDR1 and CDR2 from the germline V gene are SGHTA and FQGNSA. This CDR3 has 14 residues. V was pared by 1 base and J by 3 bases, with 10 bases between. CDR3 in DNA: TGTGCCAGCAGCTTAGTATTTTCTTTCTACGAGCAGTACTTC. Amino acid sequence: CASSLVFSFYEQYF.

The chain joins TRBV10-3 to TRBJ2-2, with 8 bases fitting TRBD2. V dropped 3 bases and J dropped 3; count of bases not matched to a gene: 3. This CDR3 has 15 amino acids. Germline V gene sequence: CDR1 ENHRY, CDR2 SYGVKD. The CDR3 DNA reads as TGTGCCATCAGTGACGGGACTAGACACACCGGGGAGCTGTTTTTT. Its translation is CAISDGTRHTGELFF.

The V gene is TRBV7-9, the J gene TRBJ2-2, with D tentatively TRBD2 (5 bases). This CDR3 is 13 amino acids long. V lost 5 bases and J 3 bases, leaving 7 bases between the germline ends. Germline CDR1 reads SEHNR; CDR2 reads FQNEAQ (reference sequence). For the CDR3, the DNA is TGTGCCAGCAGCAGGCGGGACACCGGGGAGCTGTTTTTT. The encoded protein is CASSRRDTGELFF. The variable domain in full, with the rest retrieved from reference TRBV7-9 and TRBJ2-2, is DTGVSQNPRHKITKRGQNVTFRCDPISEHNRLYWYRQTLGQGPEFLTYFQNEAQLEKSRLLSDRFSAERPKGSFSTLEIQRTEQGDSAMYLCASSRRDTGELFFGEGSRLTVL.